A single TCR beta chain is shown here with its context. The source of the sample is a study of blood T cell repertoires in COVID-19. Overall study context: The United States, Italy and Spain supplied acute and convalescent COVID-19 samples. Nucleic acid was either cDNA or gDNA, and it came from T cells, B-cell-depleted T cells, or PBMCs.

Those enrolled in Seattle joined during active infection and were followed longitudinally afterward. Trimming took off 1 base at V and 5 bases at J, with 5 bases between the two ends. The CDR3 is 12 residues long. Germline V gene sequence: CDR1 LGHDT, CDR2 YNNKEL (reference sequence). As originally analysed: The authors estimated nucleated cell counts from reference gene primer amplification. The assay was immunoSEQ multiplex PCR, and TCRdb's table has in-frame clones only and misses some. From that table come the V and J calls and clone size; the DNA was used to work out D and trimming. Among some 220,000 clones listed, over 75% were seen once.

This sequence was found in a woman in her seventies with COVID-19, enrolled during active disease. The sequenced material came from peripheral blood. This sequence joins TRBV3-1 (or the pseudogene TRBV3-2) and TRBJ2-5, with a possible D match to TRBD1 (5 bases). The CDR3 here is CASSQGGETQYF. The CDR3 coding sequence is TGTGCCAGCAGCCAAGGGGGCGAGACCCAGTACTTC.